A single sample is the source of the 14 T cell receptor beta chains below, sequenced in a study of regulatory T cells in long-lasting Graves disease. Time point given: newly diagnosed GD, antithyroid drugs for less than 3 months. RNA extracted from PBMCs served as the sequencing template. Libraries of TCR beta came from iRepertoire HTBI primers plus Arm-PCR of CDR3 regions. TCRdb re-analysed the multiplex PCR reads in MiXCR, keeping a single row per CDR3 protein. The data contain approximately 540,000 distinct CDR3 sequences, approximately 12% of them singletons. The same sample was also used in a study of T cells in Graves' hyperthyroidism and ophthalmopathy.

This specimen consisted of peripheral blood mononuclear cells (PBMCs), obtained at new diagnosis, from a patient treated with antithyroid drugs. These receptors all stem from a woman aged 25-40 years with Graves disease.

This clonotype has a count of ten or more. The chain couples TRBV9 to TRBJ2-6; weak D call: TRBD2 (7 bases). This CDR3 comprises 17 residues. Trimming shortened V by 1 base and J by 0 bases, and 11 bases separated the two germline ends. Germline CDR1 reads SGDLS; CDR2 reads YYNGEE. The CDR3 bases are TGTGCCAGCAGCGTATCCGGGGGGCCCTCTGGGGCCAACGTCCTGACTTTC. Protein sequence: CASSVSGGPSGANVLTF.

This clonotype was observed at least ten times. The V and J genes are TRBV2 and TRBJ1-5; D is undetermined. Germline values: CDR1 SNHLY, CDR2 FYNNEI. Trimming took 6 bases from V and 9 from J, leaving 12 bases between them. The CDR3 contains 12 residues. The CDR3 loop reads CASRSGSGPQHF. The DNA of the CDR3 is TGTGCCAGCAGGTCGGGGTCAGGGCCCCAGCATTTT.

In this sample, this clonotype turned up many times. The V gene is TRBV12-3 or TRBV12-4, the J gene TRBJ1-4; D gene ambiguous. The CDR3 contains 13 residues. V lost 8 bases, J lost 5 bases, and 12 bases lay in between. The CDR3 protein is CASGRAQNEKLFF. CDR3 nucleotide sequence: TGTGCCAGCGGCCGGGCCCAAAATGAAAAACTGTTTTTT.

This clonotype was counted at least ten times. The V gene is TRBV30, the J gene TRBJ2-1; D remains ambiguous. Trimming took off 2 bases at V and 6 bases at J, with 11 bases between the two ends. The V gene's germline CDR1 is GTSNPN and CDR2 SVGIG (reference sequence). This CDR3 has 13 amino acids. The CDR3 region has the DNA TGTGCCTGGAGTTTTGCCTTCTTCAATGAGCAGTTCTTC. Encoded protein: CAWSFAFFNEQFF.

This clonotype was seen a few times. The CDR3 spells CASSLMTGGPGEQYF. DNA of the CDR3: TGCGCCAGCAGCTTGATGACGGGAGGGCCGGGCGAGCAGTACTTC. The chain uses TRBV5-1 and TRBJ2-7; 8 bases match TRBD2. Germline trimming cut 1 base from V and 6 bases from J; bases unmatched to any gene: 9. Per germline, CDR1 SGHRS and CDR2 YFSETQ. The CDR3 extends over 15 amino acids.

V usage is TRBV7-8 and J usage is TRBJ1-2; no clear D gene. Trimming took 5 bases from V and 4 from J, leaving 14 bases between them. Looked up from germline, CDR1 is SGHVS and CDR2 is FQNEAQ. The CDR3 sequence is 14 residues long. CDR3 nucleotide sequence: TGTGCCAGCAGCGCAGATAGCGGAGGCTATGGCTACACCTTC. Translated, it gives CASSADSGGYGYTF.

Many counts were recorded for this clonotype. J is TRBJ1-2 and V is TRBV6-1; the match to TRBD1 covers 9 bases. V shed 7 bases, J shed 3 bases, and the junction held 18 bases outside the gene matches. CDR1 is MNHNS, CDR2 SASEGT, per germline. The CDR3 covers 18 residues. Here the CDR3 DNA reads TGTGCCAGCACCTATTTAACCGGGACAGGGCCTAAGGACTATGGCTACACCTTC. It specifies CASTYLTGTGPKDYGYTF.

The table lists this clonotype with many counts. The chain couples TRBV11-2 to TRBJ2-6, with a possible D match to TRBD2 (6 bases). This CDR3 region has 19 residues. The germline CDR1 and CDR2 sequences are SGHAT and FQNNGV. Trimming took 1 base from V and 2 from J, leaving 18 bases between them. As DNA, the CDR3 is TGTGCCAGCAGCTTAGTCTTCGGGACTGGAGCAGCTGGGGCCAACGTCCTGACTTTC. It translates to CASSLVFGTGAAGANVLTF.

This clonotype was observed many times. This sequence joins TRBV5-4 and TRBJ1-4; a possible D gene is TRBD1 (6 bases). The V gene's germline CDR1 is SGHNT and CDR2 YYREEE (reference sequence). V was pared by 1 base and J by 5 bases, with 15 bases between. The CDR3 is 16 residues long. DNA of the CDR3: TGTGCCAGCAGCTTGAGGACAGTGATGGGGAATGAAAAACTGTTTTTT. Protein sequence: CASSLRTVMGNEKLFF.

This clonotype turned up a few times. The rearrangement uses TRBV10-2 and TRBJ2-3, with 11 bases fitting TRBD2. Germline V CDR1 and CDR2: WSHSY, SAAADI. V lost 5 bases, J lost 1 base, and 8 bases stayed unmatched. CDR3 length equals 17 residues. In DNA, the CDR3 is TGCGCCAGCAGTAAAACTAGCGGGAGATGGGGCACAGATACGCAGTATTTT. This encodes CASSKTSGRWGTDTQYF.

The table lists this clonotype with a few counts. This chain joins TRBV2 and TRBJ2-1, with 7 bases fitting TRBD2. Germline lookup yields CDR1 SNHLY and CDR2 FYNNEI. V dropped 1 base and J dropped 8; count of bases not matched to a gene: 8. This CDR3 is 15 amino acids long. The CDR3 sequence: CASSEGRGSGYEQFF. The CDR3 nucleotides read TGTGCCAGCAGTGAAGGACGCGGGAGTGGGTATGAGCAGTTCTTC.

This clonotype was recorded many times. The chain has TRBV29-1 and TRBJ2-7; TRBD2 is a possible D gene (6 bases). With 0 bases removed from V and 1 base from J, the gap between germline ends came to 13 bases. The CDR3 has 15 residues. The germline gives CDR1 SQVTM, CDR2 ANQGSEA. CDR3 nucleotides: TGCAGCGTTGAAGATCCTTCAGGGAGGTCCTACGAGCAGTACTTC. Translating it yields CSVEDPSGRSYEQYF.

This clonotype was recorded many times. This rearrangement joins TRBV7-8 to TRBJ1-4; 7 nucleotides agree with TRBD1. The CDR3 is made up of 16 amino acids. The germline V gene has CDR1 SGHVS and CDR2 FQNEAQ. After removal of 7 bases from V and 4 bases from J, the junction contained 12 bases not matched to a gene. The CDR3 DNA sequence: TGTGCCAGCACTGGGGCAGGGGGATCCTTTAATGAAAAACTGTTTTTT. It encodes CASTGAGGSFNEKLFF.

This clonotype was seen repeatedly, ten times or more. V usage is TRBV13 and J usage is TRBJ2-7, with a weak D call TRBD2 (5 bases). V gave up 0 bases and J gave up 3 bases, with 15 bases separating them. Germline V gene data show CDR1 as PRHDT and CDR2 as FYEKMQ (reference sequence). This CDR3 is 16 amino acids long. The CDR3 sequence: CASSLGGSLPLYEQYF. CDR3 DNA: TGTGCCAGCAGCTTAGGGGGGAGTTTACCCCTCTACGAGCAGTACTTC.